The 12 T cell receptor beta chains reported below all come from one sample, sequenced in a study of cytomegalovirus exposure and HLA in healthy donors. A multiplex PCR was run with 60 Vbeta primers and 13 Jbeta primers. Method: immunoSEQ multiplex PCR; TCRdb's copy keeps in-frame clones and lacks some. The sample consists of around 150,000 clones, roughly 72% of them appearing once. The material sequenced was PBMCs. These receptors all come from a middle-aged man in good health and CMV-seronegative.

This clone has a single count. The chain uses TRBV5-1 and TRBJ2-3; TRBD2 matches at 10 bases. Germline V CDR1 and CDR2: SGHRS, YFSETQ. The trim removed 1 base at V and 4 bases at J, leaving 9 bases unmatched. The CDR3 is 17 amino acids. In nucleotides, the CDR3 is TGCGCCAGCAGCTTGTTGCCTAGCGGGGGTTTACCAGATACGCAGTATTTT. Amino acids: CASSLLPSGGLPDTQYF.

There are a few counts of this clone. This chain links TRBV18 with TRBJ1-5; D may be TRBD1 (5 bases). V lost 5 bases, J lost 9 bases, and 14 bases lay in between. Germline-derived CDR1 and CDR2 are KGHSH and LQKENI. CDR3 size: 13 residues. The CDR3 region is CASSVSDTRPQHF. The CDR3 nucleotides are TGTGCCAGCTCAGTATCGGACACCCGGCCCCAGCATTTT.

V and J are TRBV2 and TRBJ1-2; weak D call: TRBD1 (6 bases). From germline, CDR1 is SNHLY and CDR2 FYNNEI. The CDR3 has 15 residues. Trimming cost V 5 bases and J 4 bases, with 17 bases left between them. The CDR3 coding sequence is TGTGCCAGCAGTCGACCAGCAGGGGTTAGCTATGGCTACACCTTC. Translating it yields CASSRPAGVSYGYTF.

The CDR3 DNA follows: TGTGCCAGCAGCCCAGGGGTGGGTCCCTACGAGCAGTACTTC. Protein sequence: CASSPGVGPYEQYF. This chain links TRBV5-4 with TRBJ2-7; D is possibly TRBD1 (6 bases). This CDR3 is 14 amino acids long. Germline loops: CDR1 SGHNT, CDR2 YYREEE (reference sequence). The germline V and J ends were trimmed by 4 bases and 2 bases, with 13 bases remaining between them.

J is TRBJ1-3 and V is TRBV28; possible D gene TRBD1, 5 bases. This CDR3 contains 15 residues. Trimming cost V 6 bases and J 2 bases, with 14 bases left between them. Germline V gives CDR1 MDHEN, CDR2 SYDVKM. CDR3 protein: CASSFLRAPGNTIYF. CDR3 bases: TGTGCCAGCAGCTTTCTCAGGGCACCTGGAAACACCATATATTTT.

The CDR3 sequence: CASRGRDRDVREQYF. Here the CDR3 DNA reads TGCGCCAGCAGGGGCCGGGACAGGGATGTGAGGGAGCAGTACTTC. The chain has TRBV5-1 and TRBJ2-7, with 9 nucleotides matching TRBD1. Germline assignment: CDR1 SGHRS and CDR2 YFSETQ. CDR3 length: 15 amino acids. Trimming took 5 bases from V and 7 from J; bases not matched to a gene: 13. The full variable domain, in which reference TRBV5-1 and TRBJ2-7 provide the parts outside the CDR3, is KAGVTQTPRYLIKTRGQQVTLSCSPISGHRSVSWYQQTPGQGLQFLFEYFSETQRNKGNFPGRFSGRQFSNSRSEMNVSTLELGDSALYLCASRGRDRDVREQYFGPGTRLTVT.

This chain connects TRBV7-8 to TRBJ1-5, with TRBD1 as a possible D gene (6 bases). This CDR3 spans 16 amino acids. From germline, CDR1 is SGHVS and CDR2 FQNEAQ. V was pared by 5 bases and J by 0 bases, with 14 bases between. The CDR3 nucleotides read TGTGCCAGCAGCAACGTCAGGGGTGGTAGCAATCAGCCCCAGCATTTT. Protein sequence: CASSNVRGGSNQPQHF.

This chain connects TRBV11-2 to TRBJ2-1; 12 nucleotides align to TRBD2. Germline V lookup: CDR1 SGHAT, CDR2 FQNNGV. There are 15 residues in the CDR3. Losses at the gene ends were 5 bases for V and 9 bases for J; bases not matched to a gene: 8. This CDR3 reads CASSEALAGGLEQFF. The CDR3 DNA sequence: TGTGCCAGCAGCGAAGCGCTAGCGGGGGGGCTTGAGCAGTTCTTC.

This clone was seen more than once but under ten times. The V and J genes are TRBV4-1 and TRBJ1-5; a possible D gene is TRBD1 (6 bases). V lost 4 bases, J lost 2 bases, and 15 bases lay in between. CDR1 MGHRA and CDR2 YSYEKL come from the germline V gene. The CDR3 is 16 amino acids. Here the CDR3 DNA reads TGCGCCAGCAGCCGCGGACAGCTGCTTCGCAATCAGCCCCAGCATTTT. Residues: CASSRGQLLRNQPQHF.

V usage is TRBV7-7 and J usage is TRBJ2-5, with 8 bases fitting TRBD2. The CDR3 totals 15 residues. Germline CDR1 SSHAT, CDR2 FNYEAQ (reference sequence). V shed 5 bases and J 1 base; nucleotides not matched to a gene: 6. CDR3 bases: TGTGCCAGCAGCAGAACGGGAGGGATCCAAGAGACCCAGTACTTC. It is translated as CASSRTGGIQETQYF.

The chain joins TRBV5-1 to TRBJ2-2, with 13 nucleotides matching TRBD2. The CDR3 contains 16 residues. Trimming cost V 4 bases and J 4 bases; bases outside gene matches: 4. The germline V gene encodes CDR1 SGHRS and CDR2 YFSETQ. CDR3 loop: CASSGTSGGGTGELFF. For the CDR3, the DNA is TGCGCCAGCAGCGGCACTAGCGGGGGGGGCACCGGGGAGCTGTTTTTT.

V gene TRBV7-8 combines with J gene TRBJ1-4; 7 bases agree with TRBD1. The CDR3 has 15 amino acids. The trim removed 1 base at V and 3 bases at J, leaving 2 bases unmatched. Germline V gene data show CDR1 as SGHVS and CDR2 as FQNEAQ. The CDR3 spells CASSLGQGANEKLFF. The CDR3 DNA reads as TGTGCCAGCAGCTTAGGGCAGGGGGCTAATGAAAAACTGTTTTTT.